These 28 T cell receptor beta chains share one sample of origin, sequenced in a study of T cells after yellow fever vaccination (dated by TCRdb to between 2019 and 2020). The library was obtained by 5' RACE. The sample was run on an Illumina HiSeq 2500. TCRdb redid the processing of the public reads, applying fastp at Q25 and MiXCR, and retained in-frame beta chains. Every distinct CDR3 protein forms one entry, paired with its most common genes and DNA. This sample gives a few hundred thousand distinct CDR3 sequences in total; approximately 8% of them show up just once. In total, the top ten clones hold roughly 15% of the sample. This specimen's treatment or condition label, per the study, means: live attenuated yellow fever vaccine strain. The specimen was PBMCs, collected roughly seven weeks after the first yellow fever vaccination. These receptors came from a young man who received the YFV17D yellow fever vaccine.

This clonotype was detected a few times. This sequence joins TRBV10-3 and TRBJ2-2; the D is unclear. Trimming removed 0 bases from V and 6 bases from J, with 8 bases in between. Germline V gene lookup returns CDR1 ENHRY and CDR2 SYGVKD. The CDR3 has 14 amino acids. Here the CDR3 reads CAISESGFPGELFF. The DNA of the CDR3 is TGTGCCATCAGTGAGTCGGGGTTCCCCGGGGAGCTGTTTTTT.

This clonotype was detected a few times. V and J are TRBV19 and TRBJ2-2; possibly TRBD2 for D (5 bases). Trimming removed 4 bases at V and 6 bases at J, with 18 bases between. This CDR3 region has 16 residues. CDR1 is LNHDA, CDR2 SQIVND, per germline (reference sequence). The CDR3 reads CASSTHPRGRAGELFF. In nucleotides, the CDR3 is TGTGCCAGTAGTACCCACCCACGGGGAAGGGCCGGGGAGCTGTTTTTT.

V is TRBV9 and J is TRBJ2-1; no reliable D call. Trimming pared 0 bases from V and 5 bases from J, leaving 9 bases between. Germline V gives CDR1 SGDLS, CDR2 YYNGEE. The CDR3 runs 14 residues. The CDR3 reads CASSVGKEDNEQFF. In DNA form, the CDR3 reads TGTGCCAGCAGCGTAGGGAAAGAGGACAATGAGCAGTTCTTC.

This clonotype has more than one count but fewer than ten. V gene TRBV19 combines with J gene TRBJ1-5; no clear D. The CDR3 extends over 13 amino acids. Germline assignment: CDR1 LNHDA and CDR2 SQIVND (reference sequence). V lost 8 bases, J lost 5 bases, and 13 bases lay in between. The CDR3 DNA reads as TGTGCCAGTTCGCGGGTCCTCTATCAGCCCCAGCATTTT. This gives the protein CASSRVLYQPQHF.

A few counts support this clonotype. The gene calls are TRBV29-1 and TRBJ2-7; TRBD1 agrees at 8 bases. J was trimmed by 2 bases and V by 7 bases; bases with no gene match: 1. The CDR3 sequence is 11 residues long. CDR1 SQVTM and CDR2 ANQGSEA come from the germline V gene. The CDR3 region is CSATGAYEQYF. DNA for the CDR3: TGCAGCGCGACAGGGGCCTACGAGCAGTACTTC.

This clonotype was counted only a few times. The gene calls are TRBV7-2 and TRBJ2-3; D unresolved. The CDR3 length is 13 residues. V was trimmed by 1 base and J by 4 bases, leaving 6 bases between them. CDR1 and CDR2 (germline): SGHTA, FQGNSA. The DNA of the CDR3 is TGTGCCAGCAGCTTAGTTCTAGCAGATACGCAGTATTTT. This encodes CASSLVLADTQYF.

This clonotype came up a few times. The chain joins TRBV27 to TRBJ2-7; D unclear. V was trimmed by 0 bases and J by 0 bases, leaving 6 bases between them. Germline V gene lookup returns CDR1 MNHEY and CDR2 SMNVEV (reference sequence). CDR3 length equals 14 residues. DNA of the CDR3: TGTGCCAGCAGTTTATCGAGGACCTCCTACGAGCAGTACTTC. This encodes CASSLSRTSYEQYF.

This clonotype was picked up many times. This sequence joins TRBV29-1 and TRBJ1-2; D is uncertain. This CDR3 region has 13 residues. V lost 3 bases, J lost 3 bases, and 11 bases lay in between. The germline CDR1 and CDR2 sequences are SQVTM and ANQGSEA. The DNA of the CDR3 is TGCAGCGTTGACTTGGGTACTCACTATGGCTACACCTTC. It yields the protein CSVDLGTHYGYTF.

V is TRBV20-1 and J is TRBJ2-5; D may be TRBD2 (7 bases). The germline V and J ends were trimmed by 4 bases and 4 bases, with 16 bases remaining between them. Germline assignment: CDR1 DFQATT and CDR2 SNEGSKA (reference sequence). The CDR3 is 14 residues long. In DNA form, the CDR3 reads TGCAGTGCTACCCTCCGGGGGGCGGGAGAGACCCAGTACTTC. Protein product: CSATLRGAGETQYF.

Many counts were recorded for this clonotype. The rearrangement uses TRBV20-1 and TRBJ2-7; 9 bases are a match to TRBD2. The CDR3 length is 12 residues. After removal of 5 bases from V and 9 bases from J, the junction contained 8 bases not matched to a gene. The V gene's germline CDR1 is DFQATT and CDR2 SNEGSKA (reference sequence). The CDR3 DNA reads TGCAGTGCTGGCGGGGGGGGGCTCGGGCAGTACTTC. Its translation is CSAGGGGLGQYF.

This clonotype was counted only a few times. This chain links TRBV20-1 with TRBJ1-2, with D perhaps matching TRBD1 (5 bases). Per the germline V gene, CDR1 is DFQATT and CDR2 is SNEGSKA (reference sequence). The CDR3 is made up of 13 amino acids. Trimming shortened V by 4 bases and J by 4 bases, and 13 bases separated the two germline ends. CDR3 protein: CSAKPQGFYGYTF. In DNA form, the CDR3 reads TGCAGTGCTAAGCCCCAGGGTTTCTATGGCTACACCTTC.

The rearrangement joins TRBV4-2 to TRBJ1-1; weak D call: TRBD1 (6 bases). This CDR3 is 15 amino acids long. CDR1 and CDR2 (germline): LGHNA, YNFKEQ. V dropped 4 bases and J dropped 0 bases, with 12 bases sitting between them. DNA for the CDR3: TGTGCCAGCAGCCCAACAGGGTTTTTGAACACTGAAGCTTTCTTT. Residues: CASSPTGFLNTEAFF.

The chain has TRBV20-1 and TRBJ2-3, with D perhaps matching TRBD2 (5 bases). CDR3 length: 13 amino acids. Germline CDR1 and CDR2: DFQATT and SNEGSKA (reference sequence). V lost 3 bases and J 6 bases, leaving 13 bases between the germline ends. CDR3 region: CSARPSGYDTQYF. CDR3 nucleotides: TGCAGTGCTAGGCCCAGCGGTTATGATACGCAGTATTTT.

This CDR3 is CAARDRWVYNEQFF. The CDR3 nucleotides read TGTGCCGCGCGGGACAGGTGGGTGTACAATGAGCAGTTCTTC. V usage is TRBV10-3 and J usage is TRBJ2-1, with TRBD1 matching over 8 bases. CDR1 and CDR2 from the germline V gene are ENHRY and SYGVKD. The CDR3 has 14 amino acids. V lost 11 bases, J lost 4 bases, and 10 bases stayed unmatched.

This clonotype appeared many times. The genes are TRBV5-1 and TRBJ1-3; D might be TRBD1 (6 bases). Germline lookup yields CDR1 SGHRS and CDR2 YFSETQ. CDR3 length: 14 residues. Trimming took off 4 bases at V and 1 base at J, with 9 bases between the two ends. The CDR3 DNA is TGCGCCAGCAGCCTACAGGGATCTGGAAACACCATATATTTT. It yields the protein CASSLQGSGNTIYF.

About this clonotype itself: One end of the junction is discordant with germline, which a read error may explain. V usage is TRBV3-1 and J usage is TRBJ2-2; D is undetermined. The germline gives CDR1 LGHDT, CDR2 YNNKEL (reference sequence). The CDR3 has 17 residues. CDR3 sequence (DNA): TGTGCCAGCACCCAAAAAGACTGGCGAGGTCCCACCGGGGAGCTGTTTTTT. As protein: CASTQKDWRGPTGELFF.

This clonotype appeared many times. The rearrangement uses TRBV7-9 and TRBJ1-4; 7 nucleotides line up with TRBD1. The V segment lost 3 bases and the J segment 3 bases; nucleotides outside the gene matches: 4. Germline loops: CDR1 SEHNR, CDR2 FQNEAQ (reference sequence). The CDR3 is made up of 15 amino acids. CDR3 in amino acids: CASSLRGRPNEKLFF. In DNA form, the CDR3 reads TGTGCCAGCAGCTTGAGGGGGCGGCCTAATGAAAAACTGTTTTTT. The variable domain in full, completed from reference TRBV7-9 and TRBJ1-4, reads DTGVSQNPRHKITKRGQNVTFRCDPISEHNRLYWYRQTLGQGPEFLTYFQNEAQLEKSRLLSDRFSAERPKGSFSTLEIQRTEQGDSAMYLCASSLRGRPNEKLFFGSGTQLSVL.

There are a few counts of this clonotype. The gene calls are TRBV4-1 and TRBJ2-3, with 7 bases fitting TRBD2. V trimming: 1 base; J trimming: 2 bases; junction bases outside the gene matches: 12. Germline V CDR1 and CDR2: MGHRA, YSYEKL. The length of the CDR3 is 18 residues. The chain's CDR3 is CASSQAVPKAGNTDTQYF. Here the CDR3 DNA reads TGCGCCAGCAGCCAAGCTGTCCCTAAAGCGGGGAACACAGATACGCAGTATTTT.

This clonotype was found a few times. The genes are TRBV4-1 and TRBJ2-5, with D possibly TRBD1 on 6 matching bases. This CDR3 is 16 amino acids long. Germline CDR1 and CDR2: MGHRA and YSYEKL. V lost 1 base and J 4 bases, leaving 16 bases between the germline ends. CDR3 sequence reads: CASSQASSRGSETQYF. The CDR3 nucleotides read TGCGCCAGCAGCCAAGCATCCTCCAGGGGTTCAGAGACCCAGTACTTC.

The chain links TRBV5-1 to TRBJ2-7; maybe TRBD1 (6 bases). Trimming cost V 1 base and J 3 bases, with 17 bases left between them. Germline CDR1 reads SGHRS; CDR2 reads YFSETQ. The CDR3 consists of 16 residues. The CDR3 here is CASSLTPHRAGYEQYV. The CDR3 coding sequence is TGCGCCAGCAGCTTGACCCCGCACAGGGCCGGCTACGAGCAGTACGTC.

This clonotype turned up a few times. The CDR3 region is CSASPASERETQYF. The DNA for the CDR3 is TGCAGTGCTTCCCCGGCTAGCGAGCGAGAGACCCAGTACTTC. The V call is TRBV20-1, the J call TRBJ2-5; weak D call: TRBD2 (6 bases). The length of the CDR3 is 14 residues. Trimming removed 5 bases from V and 4 bases from J, with 17 bases in between. CDR1 is DFQATT and CDR2 is SNEGSKA in the germline V gene (reference sequence).

This clonotype showed up just a few times. The V call is TRBV3-1, the J call TRBJ2-7; 8 nucleotides align to TRBD1. The V gene end was trimmed by 4 bases and the J gene end by 2 bases; junction bases not matched to a gene: 1. Germline CDR1 reads LGHDT; CDR2 reads YNNKEL (reference sequence). This CDR3 spans 13 amino acids. The chain's CDR3 is CASSRTGTYEQYF. For the CDR3, the DNA is TGTGCCAGCAGCCGGACAGGGACCTACGAGCAGTACTTC.

This clonotype was counted between two and nine times. The V and J genes are TRBV7-2 and TRBJ2-7, with a possible D match to TRBD1 (6 bases). CDR1 and CDR2 (germline): SGHTA, FQGNSA. This CDR3 contains 14 residues. V lost 5 bases, J lost 3 bases, and 14 bases lay in between. This CDR3 is CASSATGTRYEQYF. CDR3 bases: TGTGCCAGCAGCGCAACCGGGACACGCTACGAGCAGTACTTC. Variable domain in full (rest from reference TRBV7-2 and TRBJ2-7): GAGVSQSPSNKVTEKGKDVELRCDPISGHTALYWYRQSLGQGLEFLIYFQGNSAPDKSGLPSDRFSAERTGGSVSTLTIQRTQQEDSAVYLCASSATGTRYEQYFGPGTRLTVT.

This clonotype turned up a few times. The chain joins TRBV19 to TRBJ1-5; D is uncertain. With 5 bases removed from V and 0 bases from J, the gap between germline ends came to 11 bases. CDR1 is LNHDA and CDR2 is SQIVND in the germline V gene (reference sequence). The CDR3 is 15 amino acids. CDR3 region: CASSLQSYSNQPQHF. The CDR3, as DNA: TGTGCCAGTAGTTTGCAGTCCTATAGCAATCAGCCCCAGCATTTT.

This clonotype was recorded a few times. The chain joins TRBV24-1 to TRBJ2-1, with D perhaps matching TRBD1 (5 bases). The ends were cut back, 3 bases at V and 3 bases at J, with 11 bases in the middle. CDR3 length equals 15 residues. Germline V CDR1 and CDR2: KGHDR, SFDVKD. The chain's CDR3 is CATSDVQGGYNEQFF. CDR3 bases: TGTGCCACCAGTGATGTCCAGGGTGGCTACAATGAGCAGTTCTTC.

This clonotype has only a few counts. CDR3 loop: CASSLLAGTSNEQFF. The CDR3 DNA reads as TGCGCCAGCAGCTTGTTGGCAGGGACTAGCAATGAGCAGTTCTTC. The rearrangement uses TRBV5-1 and TRBJ2-1; 8 bases are a match to TRBD2. The CDR3 consists of 15 residues. Looked up from germline, CDR1 is SGHRS and CDR2 is YFSETQ. V shed 1 base, J shed 6 bases, and the junction held 6 bases outside the gene matches.

The gene calls are TRBV14 and TRBJ2-1; 8 nucleotides align to TRBD2. CDR1 is SGHDN, CDR2 FVKESK, per germline. The CDR3 is 16 amino acids. With V trimmed by 6 bases and J by 0 bases, 7 bases remained unmatched. CDR3 loop: CASRLTGGASYNEQFF. Written as DNA, the CDR3 is TGTGCCAGCAGGCTTACCGGGGGGGCCTCCTACAATGAGCAGTTCTTC.

This clonotype was observed a handful of times. The chain uses TRBV5-1 and TRBJ2-2; 10 bases agree with TRBD2. This CDR3 is 16 amino acids long. Unmatched junction bases numbered 2, after V lost 3 bases and J lost 0 bases. The germline CDR1 and CDR2 sequences are SGHRS and YFSETQ. The CDR3: CASSSTSGANTGELFF. Written as DNA, the CDR3 is TGCGCCAGCAGCTCAACTAGCGGGGCGAACACCGGGGAGCTGTTTTTT.